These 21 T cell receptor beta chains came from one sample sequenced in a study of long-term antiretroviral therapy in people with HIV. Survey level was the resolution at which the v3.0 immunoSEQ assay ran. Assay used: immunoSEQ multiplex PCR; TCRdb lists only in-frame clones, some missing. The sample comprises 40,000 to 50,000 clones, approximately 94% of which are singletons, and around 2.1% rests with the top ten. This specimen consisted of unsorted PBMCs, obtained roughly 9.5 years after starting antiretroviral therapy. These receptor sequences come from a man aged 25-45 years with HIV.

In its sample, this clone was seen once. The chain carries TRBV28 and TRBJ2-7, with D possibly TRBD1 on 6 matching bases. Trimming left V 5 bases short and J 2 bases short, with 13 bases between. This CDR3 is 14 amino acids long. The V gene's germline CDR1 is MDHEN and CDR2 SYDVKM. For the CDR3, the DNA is TGTGCCAGCAGTCCGCCGACAGGTCCCTACGAGCAGTACGTC. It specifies CASSPPTGPYEQYV.

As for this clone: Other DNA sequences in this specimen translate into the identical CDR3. CDR3 bases: TGTGCCAGCAGTGAGATTTGGGATCAGCCCCAGCATTTT. This encodes CASSEIWDQPQHF. V and J are TRBV6-1 and TRBJ1-5; D uncertain. Between the trimmed V and J ends, which lost 3 bases and 5 bases, there was a span of 8 bases. The germline gives CDR1 MNHNS, CDR2 SASEGT. CDR3 size: 13 residues.

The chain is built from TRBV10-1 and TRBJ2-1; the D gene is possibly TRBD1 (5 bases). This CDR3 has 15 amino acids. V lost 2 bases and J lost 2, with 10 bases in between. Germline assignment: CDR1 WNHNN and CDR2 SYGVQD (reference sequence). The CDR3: CASSEAPGTYNEQFF. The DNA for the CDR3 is TGCGCCAGCAGTGAGGCACCAGGGACCTACAATGAGCAGTTCTTC.

CDR3 nucleotide sequence: TGTGCCAGTAGTATTTTTGGACAGGGTGATGAGCAGTTCTTC. It encodes CASSIFGQGDEQFF. The chain recombines TRBV19 with TRBJ2-1, with 8 bases matching TRBD1. The CDR3 is made up of 14 amino acids. In germline, CDR1 is LNHDA, CDR2 SQIVND (reference sequence). The junction had 6 bases not matched to a gene; V was cut back by 3 bases and J by 8 bases.

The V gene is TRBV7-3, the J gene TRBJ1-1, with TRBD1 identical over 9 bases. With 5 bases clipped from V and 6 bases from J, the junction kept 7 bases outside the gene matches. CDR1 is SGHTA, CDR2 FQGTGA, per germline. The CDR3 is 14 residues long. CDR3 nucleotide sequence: TGTGCCAGCAGCCTTGGACAGGGGAAGGCTGAAGCTTTCTTT. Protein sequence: CASSLGQGKAEAFF.

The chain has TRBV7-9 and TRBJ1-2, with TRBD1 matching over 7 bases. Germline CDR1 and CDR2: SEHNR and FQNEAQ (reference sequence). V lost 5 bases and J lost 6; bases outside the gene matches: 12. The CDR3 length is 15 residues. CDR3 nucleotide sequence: TGTGCCAGCAGCCAAGACAGGGCCGCTAGGGATGGCTACACCTTC. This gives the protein CASSQDRAARDGYTF. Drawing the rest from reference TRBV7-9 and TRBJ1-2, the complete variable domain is DTGVSQNPRHKITKRGQNVTFRCDPISEHNRLYWYRQTLGQGPEFLTYFQNEAQLEKSRLLSDRFSAERPKGSFSTLEIQRTEQGDSAMYLCASSQDRAARDGYTFGSGTRLTVV.

CDR3 nucleotides: TGCGCCAGCAGCCAAGATCACCTTAGCGGGGGCACAGATACGCAGTATTTT. Protein product: CASSQDHLSGGTDTQYF. This chain connects TRBV4-1 to TRBJ2-3; the match to TRBD2 covers 8 bases. The CDR3 is made up of 17 amino acids. The germline CDR1 and CDR2 sequences are MGHRA and YSYEKL. V dropped 0 bases and J dropped 1; count of bases not matched to a gene: 6.

CDR3 coding DNA: TGTGCCAGCAGGTTCTCCCCTGCGGGATACACAGATACGCAGTATTTT. Encoded protein: CASRFSPAGYTDTQYF. The rearrangement links TRBV7-2 to TRBJ2-3, with D maybe TRBD2 (6 bases). There are 16 residues in the CDR3. CDR1 is SGHTA, CDR2 FQGNSA, per germline. The V end lost 6 bases, the J end lost 2 bases, and 18 bases lay between the germline ends.

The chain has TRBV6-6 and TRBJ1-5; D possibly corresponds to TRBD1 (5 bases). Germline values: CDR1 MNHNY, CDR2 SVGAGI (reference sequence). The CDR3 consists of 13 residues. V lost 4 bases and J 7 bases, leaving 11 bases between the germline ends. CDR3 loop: CASSSQGKQPQHF. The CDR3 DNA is TGTGCCAGCAGTTCCCAGGGAAAGCAGCCCCAGCATTTT.

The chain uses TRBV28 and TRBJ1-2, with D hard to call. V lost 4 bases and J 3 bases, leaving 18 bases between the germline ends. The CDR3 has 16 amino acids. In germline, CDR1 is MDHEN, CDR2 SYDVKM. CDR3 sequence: CASSSGWVGMDYGYTF. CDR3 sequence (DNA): TGTGCCAGCAGTTCTGGGTGGGTGGGGATGGACTATGGCTACACCTTC.

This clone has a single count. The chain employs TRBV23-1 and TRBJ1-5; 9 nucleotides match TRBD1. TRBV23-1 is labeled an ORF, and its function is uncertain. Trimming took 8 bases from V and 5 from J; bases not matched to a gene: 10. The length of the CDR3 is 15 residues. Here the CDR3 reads CASFSRQGDDQPQHF. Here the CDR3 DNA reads TGCGCCAGCTTCTCCCGACAGGGGGACGATCAGCCCCAGCATTTT.

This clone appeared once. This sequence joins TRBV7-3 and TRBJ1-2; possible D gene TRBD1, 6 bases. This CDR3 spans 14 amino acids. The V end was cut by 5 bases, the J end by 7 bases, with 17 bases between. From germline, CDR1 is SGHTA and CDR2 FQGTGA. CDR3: CASSHKGGIGGYTF. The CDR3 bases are TGTGCCAGCAGCCATAAGGGGGGCATTGGTGGCTACACCTTC.

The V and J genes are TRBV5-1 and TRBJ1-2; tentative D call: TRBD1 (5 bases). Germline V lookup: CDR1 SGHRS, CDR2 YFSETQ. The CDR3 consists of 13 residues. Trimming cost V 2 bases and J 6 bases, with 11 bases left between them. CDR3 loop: CASSLNQGDGYTF. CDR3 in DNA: TGCGCCAGCAGCTTAAACCAGGGAGATGGCTACACCTTC.

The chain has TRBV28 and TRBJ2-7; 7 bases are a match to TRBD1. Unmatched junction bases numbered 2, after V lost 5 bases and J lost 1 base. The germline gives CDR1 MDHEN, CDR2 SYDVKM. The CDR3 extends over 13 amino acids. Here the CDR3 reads CASSHRGSYEQYF. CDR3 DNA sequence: TGTGCCAGCAGTCACAGGGGTTCCTACGAGCAGTACTTC. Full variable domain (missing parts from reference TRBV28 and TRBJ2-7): DVKVTQSSRYLVKRTGEKVFLECVQDMDHENMFWYRQDPGLGLRLIYFSYDVKMKEKGDIPEGYSVSREKKERFSLILESASTNQTSMYLCASSHRGSYEQYFGPGTRLTVT.

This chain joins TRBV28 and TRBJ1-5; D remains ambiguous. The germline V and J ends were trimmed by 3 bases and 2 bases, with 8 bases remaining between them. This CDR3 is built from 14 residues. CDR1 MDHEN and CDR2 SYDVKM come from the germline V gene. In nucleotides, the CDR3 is TGTGCCAGCAGTTTCGGACGCGGCAATCAGCCCCAGCATTTT. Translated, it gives CASSFGRGNQPQHF. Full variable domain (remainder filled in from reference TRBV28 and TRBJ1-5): DVKVTQSSRYLVKRTGEKVFLECVQDMDHENMFWYRQDPGLGLRLIYFSYDVKMKEKGDIPEGYSVSREKKERFSLILESASTNQTSMYLCASSFGRGNQPQHFGDGTRLSIL.

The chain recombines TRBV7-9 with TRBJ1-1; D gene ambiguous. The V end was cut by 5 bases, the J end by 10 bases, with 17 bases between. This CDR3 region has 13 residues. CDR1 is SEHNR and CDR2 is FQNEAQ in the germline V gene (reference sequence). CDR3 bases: TGTGCCAGCAGCCCCGGACGCCTAGGCGGAGCTTTCTTT. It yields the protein CASSPGRLGGAFF.

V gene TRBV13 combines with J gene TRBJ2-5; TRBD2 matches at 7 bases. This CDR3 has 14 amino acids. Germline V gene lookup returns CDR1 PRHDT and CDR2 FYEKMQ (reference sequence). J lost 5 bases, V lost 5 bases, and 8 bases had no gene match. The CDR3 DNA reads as TGTGCCAGCAGCATTGGACGGGGGGTGGAGACCCAGTACTTC. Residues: CASSIGRGVETQYF. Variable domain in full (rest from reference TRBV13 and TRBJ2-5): AAGVIQSPRHLIKEKRETATLKCYPIPRHDTVYWYQQGPGQDPQFLISFYEKMQSDKGSIPDRFSAQQFSDYHSELNMSSLELGDSALYFCASSIGRGVETQYFGPGTRLLVL.

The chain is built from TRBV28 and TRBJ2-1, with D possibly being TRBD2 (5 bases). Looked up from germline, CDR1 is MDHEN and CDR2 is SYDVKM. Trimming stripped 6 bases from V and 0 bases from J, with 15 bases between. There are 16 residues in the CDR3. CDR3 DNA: TGTGCCAGCAGACCGTTCCGCCGGGGCTCCTACAATGAGCAGTTCTTC. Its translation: CASRPFRRGSYNEQFF.

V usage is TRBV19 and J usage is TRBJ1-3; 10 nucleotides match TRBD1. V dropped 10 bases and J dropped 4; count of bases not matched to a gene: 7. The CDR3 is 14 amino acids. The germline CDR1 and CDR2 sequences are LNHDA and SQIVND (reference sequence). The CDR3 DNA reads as TGTGCCACCGCGGACAGGGGGAGAGGAAACACCATATATTTT. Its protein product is CATADRGRGNTIYF.

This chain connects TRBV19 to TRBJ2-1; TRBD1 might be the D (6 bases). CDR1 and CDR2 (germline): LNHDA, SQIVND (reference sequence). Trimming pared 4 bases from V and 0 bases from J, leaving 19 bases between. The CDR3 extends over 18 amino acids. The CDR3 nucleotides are TGTGCCAGTAGTACCACCCACAGGGTCTTAGGCTCCTACAATGAGCAGTTCTTC. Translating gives CASSTTHRVLGSYNEQFF.

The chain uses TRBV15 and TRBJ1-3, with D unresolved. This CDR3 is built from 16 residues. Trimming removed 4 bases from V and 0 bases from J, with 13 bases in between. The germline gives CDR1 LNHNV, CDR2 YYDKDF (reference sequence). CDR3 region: CATSIVGFSSGNTIYF. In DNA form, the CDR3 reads TGTGCCACCAGCATCGTGGGATTTAGCTCTGGAAACACCATATATTTT.